This T cell receptor (beta chain) was documented in a study of metastatic and nonmetastatic thyroid tumors. On the study more broadly: Blood and tumor or nodule tissue repertoires from malignant and benign thyroid patients were compared.

Prior to thyroid surgery, none of the patients had received any treatment. In regard to this clone: This clone may be a read error of a much larger clone one base away.

The CDR3 is 14 residues long. CDR1 and CDR2 (germline): SGHVS, FQNEAQ. V was pared by 5 bases and J by 0 bases, with 2 bases of the junction left unmatched. TCRdb used MiXCR to call clones anew from the PCR reads. The sample carries some 19,000 clones, 20% to 30% recorded once. This TCR derives from a male donor with papillary thyroid cancer or a benign thyroid nodule (not recorded which). Some clones in this sample may be carry-over from other donors' samples. The sample taken for sequencing was blood. This chain joins TRBV7-8 and TRBJ2-7; TRBD2 agrees at 9 bases. DNA for the CDR3: TGTGCCAGCAGCGTACTAGCGGGCTCCTACGAGCAGTACTTC. Its translation is CASSVLAGSYEQYF.